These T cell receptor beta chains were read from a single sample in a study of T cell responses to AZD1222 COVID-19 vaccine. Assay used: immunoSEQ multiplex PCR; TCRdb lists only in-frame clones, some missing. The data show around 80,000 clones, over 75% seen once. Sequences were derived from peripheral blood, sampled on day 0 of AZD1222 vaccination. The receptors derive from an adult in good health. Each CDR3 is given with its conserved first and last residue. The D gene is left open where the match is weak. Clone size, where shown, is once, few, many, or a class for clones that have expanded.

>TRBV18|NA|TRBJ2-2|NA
CASSPLTTNTGELFF
TGTGCCAGCTCACCACTCACGACGAACACCGGGGAGCTGTTTTTT
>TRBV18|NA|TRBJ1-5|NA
CASSQDKVQPQHF
TGTGCCAGCTCACAGGACAAGGTTCAGCCCCAGCATTTT
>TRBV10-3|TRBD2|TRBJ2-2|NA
CAISELHTSGSQNTGELFF
TGTGCCATCAGTGAACTGCATACTAGCGGGAGCCAGAACACCGGGGAGCTGTTTTTT
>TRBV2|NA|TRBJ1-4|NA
CASRTGAEFEKLFF
TGTGCCAGCAGGACGGGCGCCGAGTTTGAAAAACTGTTTTTT
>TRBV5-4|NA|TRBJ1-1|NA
CASSSLGLLNTEAFF
TGTGCCAGCAGCTCCCTGGGGCTCCTGAACACTGAAGCTTTCTTT
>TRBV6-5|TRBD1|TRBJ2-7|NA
CASSSQGAPDEQYF
TGTGCCAGCAGTTCCCAGGGGGCGCCTGACGAGCAGTACTTC
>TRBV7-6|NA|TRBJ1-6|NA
CASSSGGRRLDNSPLHF
TGTGCCAGCAGCTCCGGGGGCAGGAGGCTGGATAATTCACCCCTCCACTTT
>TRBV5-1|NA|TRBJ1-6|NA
CASSLGVNNSPLHF
TGCGCCAGCAGCTTGGGAGTTAATAATTCACCCCTCCACTTT
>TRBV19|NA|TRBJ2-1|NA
CASKTGHSYNEQFF
TGTGCCAGTAAAACGGGGCACTCCTACAATGAGCAGTTCTTC
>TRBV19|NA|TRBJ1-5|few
CASNLRGNQPQHF
TGTGCCAGTAATCTTCGAGGCAATCAGCCCCAGCATTTT
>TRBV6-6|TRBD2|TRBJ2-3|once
CASSYSSGGSTDTQYF
TGTGCCAGCAGTTACTCAAGCGGGGGCAGCACAGATACGCAGTATTTT
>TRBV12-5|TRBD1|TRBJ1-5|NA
CASGLNHQGADNQPQHF
TGTGCTAGTGGTTTGAACCATCAGGGGGCGGACAATCAGCCCCAGCATTTT
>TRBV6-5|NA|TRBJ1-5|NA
CASSLSMAQNQPQHF
TGTGCCAGCAGTTTATCCATGGCCCAAAATCAGCCCCAGCATTTT
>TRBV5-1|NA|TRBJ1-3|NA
CASSRWTTRTVGNTIYF
TGCGCCAGCAGCCGTTGGACCACAAGGACAGTTGGAAACACCATATATTTT
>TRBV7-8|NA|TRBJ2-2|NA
CASSSRSPGELFF
TGTGCCAGCAGCTCCCGGAGTCCCGGGGAGCTGTTTTTT
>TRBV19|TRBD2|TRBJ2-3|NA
CASSMGGGSTDTQYF
TGTGCCAGTAGTATGGGCGGGGGGAGCACAGATACGCAGTATTTT
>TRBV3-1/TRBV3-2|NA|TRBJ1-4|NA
CASSQDRGGANEKLFF
TGTGCCAGCAGCCAAGATCGGGGGGGAGCTAATGAAAAACTGTTTTTT
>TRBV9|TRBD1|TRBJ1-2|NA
CASSVEGTGSYGYTF
TGTGCCAGCAGCGTAGAAGGGACAGGTAGTTATGGCTACACCTTC
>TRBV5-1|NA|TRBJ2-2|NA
CASSLSGPANTGELFF
TGCGCCAGCAGCTTGAGTGGGCCAGCGAACACCGGGGAGCTGTTTTTT
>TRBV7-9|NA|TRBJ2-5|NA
CASSLVFSGVETQYF
TGTGCCAGCAGCTTAGTCTTTTCAGGGGTTGAGACCCAGTACTTC
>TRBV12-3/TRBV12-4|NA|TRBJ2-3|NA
CASSKWTDTQYF
TGTGCCAGCAGTAAGTGGACAGATACGCAGTATTTT
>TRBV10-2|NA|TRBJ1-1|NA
CASSDRTPNTEAFF
TGCGCCAGCAGTGATAGGACACCCAACACTGAAGCTTTCTTT